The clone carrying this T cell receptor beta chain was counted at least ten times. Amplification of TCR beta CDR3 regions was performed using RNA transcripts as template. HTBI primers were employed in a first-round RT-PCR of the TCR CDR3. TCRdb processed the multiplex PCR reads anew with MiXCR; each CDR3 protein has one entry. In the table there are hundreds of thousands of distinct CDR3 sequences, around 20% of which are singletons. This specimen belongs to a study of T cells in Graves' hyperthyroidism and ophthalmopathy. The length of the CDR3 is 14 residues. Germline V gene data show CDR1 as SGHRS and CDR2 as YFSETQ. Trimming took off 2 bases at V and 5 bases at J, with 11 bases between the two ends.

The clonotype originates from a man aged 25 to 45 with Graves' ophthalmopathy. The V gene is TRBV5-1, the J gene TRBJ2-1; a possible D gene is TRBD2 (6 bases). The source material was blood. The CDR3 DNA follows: TGCGCCAGCAGCTTCGGGGGATGGGACAATGAGCAGTTCTTC. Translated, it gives CASSFGGWDNEQFF.